This entry lists 14 T cell receptor beta chains sequenced from one sample in a study of T cells in Graves' hyperthyroidism and ophthalmopathy. TCR beta CDR3 regions were amplified from RNA transcripts. Initially, a first-round RT-PCR of the TCR CDR3 employed the HTBI primer set. TCRdb independently ran MiXCR on the multiplex PCR reads; one entry per CDR3 protein. The sample contains about 610,000 distinct CDR3 sequences, 46% of which appear only once. Sequencing input: peripheral blood or thyroid tissue (not recorded which). Every receptor here comes from a woman younger than 35 with Graves' hyperthyroidism.

This clonotype is a singleton in its sample. V gene TRBV5-1 combines with J gene TRBJ1-5; perhaps TRBD1 as D (5 bases). This CDR3 has 13 amino acids. Germline lookup yields CDR1 SGHRS and CDR2 YFSETQ. The ends were cut back, 4 bases at V and 7 bases at J, with 12 bases in the middle. CDR3 sequence: CASSLIGTQPQHF. CDR3 bases: TGCGCCAGCAGCCTGATTGGGACCCAGCCCCAGCATTTT.

This clonotype occurred a few times. The chain recombines TRBV6-5 with TRBJ1-1, with D possibly TRBD1 on 5 matching bases. CDR1 and CDR2 (germline): MNHEY, SVGAGI. This CDR3 spans 13 amino acids. V shed 5 bases and J shed 10 bases, with 17 bases lying between them. CDR3 amino acids: CASSQGVQFSAFF. The CDR3 DNA reads as TGTGCCAGCAGTCAAGGGGTCCAGTTTTCAGCTTTCTTT.

This rearrangement joins TRBV29-1 to TRBJ2-5, with 9 bases fitting TRBD2. Trimming took 5 bases from V and 5 from J; bases not matched to a gene: 12. The length of the CDR3 is 15 residues. Germline values: CDR1 SQVTM, CDR2 ANQGSEA. The CDR3 nucleotides read TGCAGCGTTAGTGGTGGCGGGAGGGCCGTGGAGACCCAGTACTTC. Protein: CSVSGGGRAVETQYF.

This clonotype was observed many times. V gene TRBV6-5 combines with J gene TRBJ2-7, with 12 bases identical to TRBD2. This CDR3 region has 15 residues. Germline V gene sequence: CDR1 MNHEY, CDR2 SVGAGI. The J segment lost 3 bases and the V segment lost 6 bases, leaving 6 bases of the junction unmatched. The CDR3 spells CASSPGLAGIYEQYF. The CDR3 nucleotides read TGTGCCAGCAGCCCGGGACTAGCGGGCATCTACGAGCAGTACTTC.

The rearrangement uses TRBV6-5 and TRBJ2-2; 7 bases line up with TRBD1. The germline CDR1 and CDR2 sequences are MNHEY and SVGAGI. V was clipped by 5 bases and J by 2 bases; unmatched bases: 5. This CDR3 is built from 15 residues. The CDR3 is CASSLHRGNTGELFF. The CDR3 DNA is TGTGCCAGCAGTCTCCACAGGGGAAACACCGGGGAGCTGTTTTTT.

In its sample, this clonotype was seen many times. The chain recombines TRBV7-3 with TRBJ1-1, with D possibly TRBD1 on 6 matching bases. This CDR3 has 13 amino acids. The germline gives CDR1 SGHTA, CDR2 FQGTGA. V lost 8 bases to trimming and J lost 2 bases, with 12 bases between them. CDR3 bases: TGTGCCAGCCTCAGGGGCCCAAACACTGAAGCTTTCTTT. As protein: CASLRGPNTEAFF.

There are a few counts of this clonotype. The chain carries TRBV30 and TRBJ1-5; the D gene is possibly TRBD1 (5 bases). The germline CDR1 and CDR2 sequences are GTSNPN and SVGIG (reference sequence). The CDR3 has 13 amino acids. V lost 5 bases and J lost 4, with 12 bases in between. In nucleotides, the CDR3 is TGTGCCTGGGACGGTGGGGGAAATCAGCCCCAGCATTTT. Translation gives CAWDGGGNQPQHF.

This clonotype was detected only once. This chain joins TRBV2 and TRBJ1-4; D not resolved. The CDR3 is 11 residues long. CDR1 SNHLY and CDR2 FYNNEI come from the germline V gene. V lost 8 bases and J 11 bases, leaving 12 bases between the germline ends. The CDR3 is CASLYRGKLFF. The CDR3 bases are TGTGCCAGCCTCTATAGAGGGAAACTGTTTTTT. Together with reference TRBV2 and TRBJ1-4, the CDR3 gives the full variable domain: EPEVTQTPSHQVTQMGQEVILRCVPISNHLYFYWYRQILGQKVEFLVSFYNNEISEKSEIFDDQFSVERPDGSNFTLKIRSTKLEDSAMYFCASLYRGKLFFGSGTQLSVL.

This clonotype was recorded a few times. This chain joins TRBV9 and TRBJ1-2; the D gene is possibly TRBD1 (5 bases). The ends were cut back, 0 bases at V and 2 bases at J, with 11 bases in the middle. Germline V gene lookup returns CDR1 SGDLS and CDR2 YYNGEE. The CDR3 is 15 amino acids. The CDR3 loop is CASSVDRGGNYGYTF. In nucleotides, the CDR3 is TGTGCCAGCAGCGTAGATCGGGGCGGGAACTATGGCTACACCTTC.

This clonotype was counted at least ten times. The J gene is TRBJ1-4, the V gene TRBV13; maybe TRBD1 (5 bases). The CDR3 contains 16 residues. Trimming removed 2 bases at V and 7 bases at J, with 17 bases between. CDR1 is PRHDT and CDR2 is FYEKMQ in the germline V gene (reference sequence). The CDR3: CASSLRAGLGGEKLFF. DNA of the CDR3: TGTGCCAGCAGCTTAAGAGCGGGGCTAGGTGGTGAAAAACTGTTTTTT. The entire variable domain, with the rest obtained from reference TRBV13 and TRBJ1-4, is as follows: AAGVIQSPRHLIKEKRETATLKCYPIPRHDTVYWYQQGPGQDPQFLISFYEKMQSDKGSIPDRFSAQQFSDYHSELNMSSLELGDSALYFCASSLRAGLGGEKLFFGSGTQLSVL.

The V call is TRBV19, the J call TRBJ2-1, with 15 bases identical to TRBD2. Germline CDR1 is LNHDA and CDR2 is SQIVND (reference sequence). This CDR3 contains 18 residues. V shed 2 bases and J 3 bases; nucleotides not matched to a gene: 5. The CDR3 loop is CASSIREGLAGGYNEQFF. CDR3 nucleotide sequence: TGTGCCAGTAGTATAAGAGAGGGACTAGCGGGAGGCTACAATGAGCAGTTCTTC.

There are many counts of this clonotype. This chain joins TRBV11-2 and TRBJ1-2; no clear D gene. The CDR3 is made up of 13 amino acids. V was clipped by 1 base and J by 4 bases, with 7 bases between them. Per germline, CDR1 SGHAT and CDR2 FQNNGV. The CDR3 reads CASSLVSGYGYTF. Here the CDR3 DNA reads TGTGCCAGCAGCTTAGTCTCTGGCTATGGCTACACCTTC.

As to this clonotype: A much larger clone sits a single nucleotide away, making a read error possible. The V call is TRBV10-2, the J call TRBJ2-7, with D unclear. V shed 3 bases and J shed 3 bases, with 12 bases lying between them. Germline V CDR1 and CDR2: WSHSY, SAAADI. The CDR3 sequence is 14 residues long. The CDR3 reads CASSDYGRDYEQYF. In DNA, the CDR3 is TGCGCCAGCAGTGACTACGGACGAGACTACGAGCAGTACTTC.

This clonotype was recorded at least ten times. V usage is TRBV29-1 and J usage is TRBJ2-1; D possibly corresponds to TRBD2 (6 bases). The CDR3 has 13 amino acids. Trimming removed 6 bases from V and 7 bases from J, with 16 bases in between. In germline, CDR1 is SQVTM, CDR2 ANQGSEA. In DNA, the CDR3 is TGCAGCGTGGAAAGACTAGTAGGGAATGAGCAGTTCTTC. Its protein is CSVERLVGNEQFF.